This T cell receptor (beta chain) was found in a study of cytomegalovirus exposure and HLA in healthy donors. Donors came from a validation cohort of over 100 subjects, distinct from the first 666-subject cohort. The CDR3 has 13 residues. Germline CDR1 reads SGHDT; CDR2 reads YYEEEE. Trimming took 0 bases from V and 7 from J, leaving 11 bases between them. Some clones are missing from TCRdb's copy, which holds only in-frame ones; the method was immunoSEQ multiplex PCR. The table lists some 230,000 clones, 85% to 95% of them singletons, with approximately 1.1% in the top ten. The sample consisted of PBMCs. The source of this sequence is a woman in her late teens or twenties in good health and CMV-seronegative. The rearrangement links TRBV5-6 to TRBJ2-7, with D perhaps matching TRBD2 (6 bases). Written as DNA, the CDR3 is TGTGCCAGCAGCTTGGACACCGGGGGTGAGCAGTACTTC. It encodes CASSLDTGGEQYF.